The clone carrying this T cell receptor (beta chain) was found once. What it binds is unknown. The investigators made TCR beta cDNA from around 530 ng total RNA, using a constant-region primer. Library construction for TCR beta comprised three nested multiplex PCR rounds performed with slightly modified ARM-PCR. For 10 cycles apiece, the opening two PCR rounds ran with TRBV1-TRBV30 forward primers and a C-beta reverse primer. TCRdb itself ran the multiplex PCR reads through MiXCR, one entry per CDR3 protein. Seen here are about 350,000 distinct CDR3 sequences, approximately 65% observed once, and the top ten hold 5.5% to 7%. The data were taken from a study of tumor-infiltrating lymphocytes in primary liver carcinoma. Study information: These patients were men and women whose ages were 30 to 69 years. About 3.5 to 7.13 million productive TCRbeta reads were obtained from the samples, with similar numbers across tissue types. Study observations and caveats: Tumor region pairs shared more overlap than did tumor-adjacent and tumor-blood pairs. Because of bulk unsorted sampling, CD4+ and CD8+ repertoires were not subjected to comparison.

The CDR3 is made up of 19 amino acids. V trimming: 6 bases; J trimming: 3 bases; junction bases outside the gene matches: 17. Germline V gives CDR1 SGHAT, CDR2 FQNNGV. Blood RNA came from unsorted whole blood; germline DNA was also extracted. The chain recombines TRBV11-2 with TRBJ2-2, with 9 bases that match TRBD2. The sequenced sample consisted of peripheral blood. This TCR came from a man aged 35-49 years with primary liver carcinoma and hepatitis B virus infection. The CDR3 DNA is TGTGCCAGCAGGCCCGGACTAGCGCGAGGATGTGTTGACACCGGGGAGCTGTTTTTT. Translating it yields CASRPGLARGCVDTGELFF.